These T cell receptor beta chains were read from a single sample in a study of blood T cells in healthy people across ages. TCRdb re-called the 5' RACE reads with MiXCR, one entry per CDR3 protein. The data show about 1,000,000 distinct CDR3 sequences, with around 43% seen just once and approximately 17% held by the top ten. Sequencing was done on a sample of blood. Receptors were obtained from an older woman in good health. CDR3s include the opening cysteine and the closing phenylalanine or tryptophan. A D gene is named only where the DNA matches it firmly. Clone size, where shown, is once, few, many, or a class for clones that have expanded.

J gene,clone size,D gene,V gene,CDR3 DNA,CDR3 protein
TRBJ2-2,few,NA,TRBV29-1,TGCAGCGTGCTGACTAACTCGAACACCGGGGAGCTGTTTTTT,CSVLTNSNTGELFF
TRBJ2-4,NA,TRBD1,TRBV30,TGTGCCTGGAACCTCGGACAGGGGGAGAACATTCAGTACTTC,CAWNLGQGENIQYF
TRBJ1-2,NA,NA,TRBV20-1,TGCAGTGCTCAAGAACAGGGTGATCGCTACACCTTC,CSAQEQGDRYTF
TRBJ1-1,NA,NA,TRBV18,TGTGCCAGCTTCCGAGGCGGGAACACTGAAGCTTTCTTT,CASFRGGNTEAFF
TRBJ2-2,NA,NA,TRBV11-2,TGTGCCAGCAGCTCCGTTCGGGAGTGGAACACCGGGGAGCTGTTTTTT,CASSSVREWNTGELFF
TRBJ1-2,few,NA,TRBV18,TGTGCCAGCTCACAGTTTAACTATGGCTACACCTTC,CASSQFNYGYTF
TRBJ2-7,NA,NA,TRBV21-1,TGTGCCAGCAGCCACATTTACCGACAGGGGGCCTACGAGCAGTACTTC,CASSHIYRQGAYEQYF
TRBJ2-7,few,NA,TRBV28,TGTGCCAGCATGCCGGGCGGAAGCTCCTACGAGCAGTACTTC,CASMPGGSSYEQYF
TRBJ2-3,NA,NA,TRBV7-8,TGTGCCAGCAACCCGACACATCTCCTCACAGATACGCAGTATTTT,CASNPTHLLTDTQYF
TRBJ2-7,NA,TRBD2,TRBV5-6,TGTGCCAGCAGCTTGAATCTAGCGGGGCCCCTTAATGAGCAGTACTTC,CASSLNLAGPLNEQYF
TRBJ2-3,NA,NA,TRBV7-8,TGTGCCAGCAGCTACGGGACCACAGATACGCAGTATTTT,CASSYGTTDTQYF
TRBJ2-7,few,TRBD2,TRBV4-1,TGCGCCAGCAGCCAAGCCCTCGGACTAGCGGGATCCTACGAGCAGTACTTC,CASSQALGLAGSYEQYF
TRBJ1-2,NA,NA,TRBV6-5,TGTGCCAGCAGTCCCGACCTATATGGCTACACCTTC,CASSPDLYGYTF
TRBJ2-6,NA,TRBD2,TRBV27,TGTGCCAGCAAGCGGGAGCCGGCCGGGGCCAACGTCCTGACTTTC,CASKREPAGANVLTF
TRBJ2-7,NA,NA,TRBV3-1,TGTGCCAGCAGCCAGAATCCTGGAGGCTACAATGAGCAGTACTTC,CASSQNPGGYNEQYF
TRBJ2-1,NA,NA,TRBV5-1,TGCGCCAGCAGCTTGGTTGGCGGGGCATTGTCGGAGCAGTTCTTC,CASSLVGGALSEQFF
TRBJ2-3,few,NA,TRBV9,TGTGCCAGCAGCGTAGACACCCCTAGCACAGATACGCAGTATTTT,CASSVDTPSTDTQYF
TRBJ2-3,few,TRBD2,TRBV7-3,TGTGCCAGCAGCTATCTAGCGGACACGGATACGCAGTATTTT,CASSYLADTDTQYF
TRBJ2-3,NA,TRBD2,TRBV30,TGTGCCTGGATTCGCGGGAGCGGGACAGATACGCAGTATTTT,CAWIRGSGTDTQYF
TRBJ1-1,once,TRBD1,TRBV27,TGTGCCAGCAGTTGGGGCCACAGGGGCAACACTGAAGCTTTCTTT,CASSWGHRGNTEAFF
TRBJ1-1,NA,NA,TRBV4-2,TGTGCCAGCAGCCAAGCCGACAGAAAGAACACTGAAGCTTTCTTT,CASSQADRKNTEAFF
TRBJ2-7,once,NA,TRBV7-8,TGTGCCAGCAGCGACCGGGCCCCAGGTTCCGAGCAGTACTTC,CASSDRAPGSEQYF
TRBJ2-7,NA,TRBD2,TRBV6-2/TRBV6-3,TGTGCCAGCAGACTCGGGACTAGCGGGGCCTACGAGCAGTACTTC,CASRLGTSGAYEQYF
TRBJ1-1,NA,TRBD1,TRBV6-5,TGTGCCAGCAGTTACCCAGGGGGGACAGGTCGAGCTTTCTTT,CASSYPGGTGRAFF
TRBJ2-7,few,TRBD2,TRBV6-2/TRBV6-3,TGTGCCAGCAGGCGCGGGACTAGCGGACTCGTCTACGAGCAGTACTTC,CASRRGTSGLVYEQYF
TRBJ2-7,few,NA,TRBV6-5,TGTGCCAGTTCTCCATACGACGCCTACGAGCAGTACTTC,CASSPYDAYEQYF
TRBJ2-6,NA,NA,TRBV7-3,TGTGCCAGCAGCTTAAATCGGGGTTCCGCCAACGTCCTGACTTTC,CASSLNRGSANVLTF
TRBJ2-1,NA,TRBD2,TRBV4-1,TGCGCCAGCAGCCAAGTTAGCGGGTTAATAAGTGAGCAGTTCTTC,CASSQVSGLISEQFF
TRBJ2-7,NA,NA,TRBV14,TGTGCCAGCAGCCAAGCGAAGGCGGGCAACTACGAGCAGTACTTC,CASSQAKAGNYEQYF
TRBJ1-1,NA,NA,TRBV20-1,TGCAGTGCCGTACGACAGGAATGGGGGACTGAAGCTTTCTTT,CSAVRQEWGTEAFF
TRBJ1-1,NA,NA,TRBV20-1,TGCAGTGCTAGAAACGGCCGGAACACTGAAGCTTTCTTT,CSARNGRNTEAFF
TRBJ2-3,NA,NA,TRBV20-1,TGCAGTGCTAGAACCGGACCAACAATAACAGATACGCAGTATTTT,CSARTGPTITDTQYF